These 20 T cell receptor beta chains were all obtained from the same sample, sequenced in a study of blood T cell repertoires in COVID-19. Measured with immunoSEQ multiplex PCR; TCRdb has only the in-frame clones, and not every one. This table has 100,000 to 150,000 clones, 75% to 85% appearing once. The specimen was peripheral blood. The receptor source for this set is a human donor in a cohort sampled during active COVID-19.

The chain employs TRBV3-1 (or the pseudogene TRBV3-2) and TRBJ2-3, with D tentatively TRBD1 (6 bases). V lost 0 bases to trimming and J lost 5 bases, with 18 bases between them. CDR3 length equals 17 residues. The germline gives CDR1 LGHDT, CDR2 YNNKEL (reference sequence). CDR3 DNA: TGTGCCAGCAGCCAAGATGTTGGGGGCGGTTCAGTAGATACGCAGTATTTT. Residues: CASSQDVGGGSVDTQYF.

The rearrangement uses TRBV10-3 and TRBJ1-5; tentatively, D is TRBD1 (6 bases). Germline values: CDR1 ENHRY, CDR2 SYGVKD. Trimming stripped 6 bases from V and 7 bases from J, with 10 bases between. The CDR3 runs 12 residues. CDR3 DNA sequence: TGTGCCATCAGAGGGGGGGGGCAGCCCCAGCATTTT. Its protein is CAIRGGGQPQHF.

The V gene is TRBV19, the J gene TRBJ2-3; D gene unclear. The V and J ends lost 7 bases and 2 bases respectively, with 16 bases between them. The germline gives CDR1 LNHDA, CDR2 SQIVND (reference sequence). The CDR3 loop spans 15 amino acids. The CDR3 loop reads CASIPRGASTDTQYF. The CDR3 DNA sequence: TGTGCCAGTATTCCGAGAGGAGCCTCCACAGATACGCAGTATTTT.

The chain links TRBV6-5 to TRBJ1-2; 9 bases line up with TRBD1. This CDR3 is 15 amino acids long. Germline trimming cut 5 bases from V and 8 bases from J; bases unmatched to any gene: 12. The V gene's germline CDR1 is MNHEY and CDR2 SVGAGI. As DNA, the CDR3 is TGTGCCAGCAGTACCAAGGGACAGGGATCGGTCGGCTACACCTTC. Translating gives CASSTKGQGSVGYTF.

The gene calls are TRBV18 and TRBJ1-5, with D possibly TRBD1 on 5 matching bases. CDR1 and CDR2 (germline): KGHSH, LQKENI. V shed 6 bases and J shed 5 bases, with 14 bases lying between them. The CDR3 consists of 14 residues. As DNA, the CDR3 is TGTGCCAGCTCGGCCCAGGGTACGGATCAGCCCCAGCATTTT. It specifies CASSAQGTDQPQHF.

The chain has TRBV7-2 and TRBJ2-7, with 9 bases lining up with TRBD2. Germline V lookup: CDR1 SGHTA, CDR2 FQGNSA. The CDR3 is made up of 15 amino acids. The V and J ends lost 3 bases and 3 bases, in that order; junction bases with no gene match: 6. CDR3 sequence: CASSFHGSGGYEQYF. CDR3 nucleotides: TGTGCCAGCAGCTTTCACGGTAGCGGGGGCTACGAGCAGTACTTC. Full variable domain (outside the CDR3, taken from reference TRBV7-2 and TRBJ2-7): GAGVSQSPSNKVTEKGKDVELRCDPISGHTALYWYRQSLGQGLEFLIYFQGNSAPDKSGLPSDRFSAERTGGSVSTLTIQRTQQEDSAVYLCASSFHGSGGYEQYFGPGTRLTVT.

For this clone: The sample carries other DNA sequences with the same CDR3. V and J are TRBV9 and TRBJ2-5; D is possibly TRBD2 (5 bases). The ends were cut back, 0 bases at V and 5 bases at J, with 11 bases in the middle. From germline, CDR1 is SGDLS and CDR2 YYNGEE. The CDR3 runs to 14 residues. The CDR3 DNA follows: TGTGCCAGCAGCGTAGGTGGTTCGGGGGAGACCCAGTACTTC. Translating gives CASSVGGSGETQYF.

The chain employs TRBV29-1 and TRBJ1-1, with a tentative D call TRBD1 (6 bases). The CDR3 consists of 14 residues. Germline-derived CDR1 and CDR2 are SQVTM and ANQGSEA. Trimming took off 5 bases at V and 6 bases at J, with 19 bases between the two ends. The CDR3 region is CSVYTPTGSPEAFF. In DNA form, the CDR3 reads TGCAGCGTTTATACCCCGACAGGATCCCCTGAAGCTTTCTTT.

The chain couples TRBV7-8 to TRBJ1-1; 7 bases fit TRBD1. The germline V gene encodes CDR1 SGHVS and CDR2 FQNEAQ. The CDR3 totals 14 residues. Trimming took 5 bases from V and 3 from J; bases not matched to a gene: 6. The CDR3 sequence is CASSLRDRDTEAFF. DNA of the CDR3: TGTGCCAGCAGCCTCCGGGACAGAGACACTGAAGCTTTCTTT.

This clone was recorded a few times. The gene calls are TRBV11-2 and TRBJ1-2, with 7 nucleotides matching TRBD1. The CDR3 length is 15 residues. V lost 5 bases, J lost 8 bases, and 14 bases stayed unmatched. The germline gives CDR1 SGHAT, CDR2 FQNNGV. CDR3 nucleotide sequence: TGTGCCAGCAGCCCTCTTCAGGGGGACGTGAGAGGCTACACCTTC. Protein: CASSPLQGDVRGYTF.

The chain is built from TRBV27 and TRBJ2-1; 9 bases match TRBD1. V gave up 2 bases and J gave up 9 bases; unmatched junction bases: 8. Germline lookup yields CDR1 MNHEY and CDR2 SMNVEV (reference sequence). This CDR3 comprises 15 residues. The CDR3 spells CASSLETGGFSEQFF. DNA of the CDR3: TGTGCCAGCAGTTTAGAGACAGGGGGTTTTAGTGAGCAGTTCTTC.

J is TRBJ2-6 and V is TRBV5-1; 9 positions agree with TRBD1. CDR3 length equals 18 residues. The V gene's germline CDR1 is SGHRS and CDR2 YFSETQ. V shed 1 base, J shed 0 bases, and the junction held 5 bases outside the gene matches. CDR3 amino acids: CASSLTTGGSSGANVLTF. In nucleotides, the CDR3 is TGCGCCAGCAGCTTGACGACAGGGGGGAGCTCTGGGGCCAACGTCCTGACTTTC.

V usage is TRBV6-5 and J usage is TRBJ2-7; possible D gene TRBD1, 6 bases. Trimming pared 2 bases from V and 7 bases from J, leaving 15 bases between. Germline lookup yields CDR1 MNHEY and CDR2 SVGAGI. This CDR3 comprises 14 residues. CDR3 coding DNA: TGTGCCAGCAGTTACGGTCAGGGGATCAGTGAGCAGTACTTC. Translating it yields CASSYGQGISEQYF.

CDR3 amino acids: CASSLLAGWGAEQFF. The DNA for the CDR3 is TGTGCCAGCAGCTTATTAGCGGGCTGGGGGGCTGAGCAGTTCTTC. This rearrangement joins TRBV5-5 to TRBJ2-1; possible D gene TRBD2, 7 bases. This CDR3 is built from 15 residues. V was pared by 2 bases and J by 9 bases, with 18 bases between. CDR1 is SGHKS, CDR2 YYEKEE, per germline (reference sequence).

V and J are TRBV18 and TRBJ1-2, with D maybe TRBD1 (5 bases). The CDR3 length is 10 residues. The V gene's germline CDR1 is KGHSH and CDR2 LQKENI. V was shortened by 6 bases and J by 10 bases, with 9 bases between the two germline ends. The CDR3 DNA sequence: TGTGCCAGCTCTGGGGCCTACTACACCTTC. It codes for CASSGAYYTF. Drawing the rest from reference TRBV18 and TRBJ1-2, the complete variable domain is NAGVMQNPRHLVRRRGQEARLRCSPMKGHSHVYWYRQLPEEGLKFMVYLQKENIIDESGMPKERFSAEFPKEGPSILRIQQVVRGDSAAYFCASSGAYYTFGSGTRLTVV.

This clone was counted a single time. V gene TRBV27 combines with J gene TRBJ2-7; D not certain. The CDR3 has 13 residues. In germline, CDR1 is MNHEY, CDR2 SMNVEV (reference sequence). Trimming took 4 bases from V and 0 from J, leaving 7 bases between them. The CDR3 loop is CASSWAGSYEQYF. The CDR3 DNA reads TGTGCCAGCAGTTGGGCCGGCTCCTACGAGCAGTACTTC.

This sequence joins TRBV7-6 and TRBJ1-3; no clear D gene. Germline V gives CDR1 SGHVS, CDR2 FNYEAQ. Trimming took 0 bases from V and 4 from J, leaving 13 bases between them. CDR3 length equals 16 residues. The CDR3 spells CASSLADYVQGNTIYF. The CDR3 nucleotides read TGTGCCAGCAGCTTAGCGGACTATGTGCAGGGAAACACCATATATTTT.

This chain joins TRBV4-2 and TRBJ1-4; 9 bases line up with TRBD1. The CDR3 extends over 16 amino acids. The V gene end was trimmed by 4 bases and the J gene end by 8 bases; junction bases not matched to a gene: 11. Looked up from germline, CDR1 is LGHNA and CDR2 is YNFKEQ. In DNA, the CDR3 is TGTGCCAGCAGCCCTCAAACGGGACAGGGAAAAGAAAAACTGTTTTTT. This codes for CASSPQTGQGKEKLFF.

This clone was seen a single time. This chain uses TRBV5-4 with TRBJ1-4; maybe TRBD1 (6 bases). The CDR3 length is 15 residues. V dropped 5 bases and J dropped 0 bases, with 11 bases sitting between them. Germline CDR1 and CDR2: SGHNT and YYREEE (reference sequence). CDR3 amino acids: CASSTGSATNEKLFF. CDR3 in DNA: TGTGCCAGCAGTACAGGGTCCGCAACTAATGAAAAACTGTTTTTT.

This chain uses TRBV7-9 with TRBJ1-1; 7 bases map to TRBD1. Trimming cost V 5 bases and J 11 bases; bases outside gene matches: 5. From germline, CDR1 is SEHNR and CDR2 FQNEAQ (reference sequence). The CDR3 sequence is 11 residues long. The CDR3 DNA reads TGTGCCAGCAGCATTGACAGGGCCGCTTTCTTT. Protein sequence: CASSIDRAAFF.